The source of this TCR beta chain is a study of OX40 agonist ivuxolimab in advanced cancers. At the level of the study: Eligibility rules accepted prior anti-PD-1, anti-PD-L1 or anti-CTLA-4 therapy, and around 44% had some. Broader study findings: At 0.1 to 3.0 mg/kg and by week 6, CD4+ and CD8+ T cells in the blood had expanded clonally.

A note on this clone: Its target is not known.

Repertoires were generated with immunoSEQ multiplex PCR, while TCRdb's copy carries only in-frame clones and drops some. The sample shows 75,000 to 100,000 clones, just over 85% of them seen only once. The CDR3 has 12 amino acids. Losses at the gene ends were 10 bases for V and 5 bases for J; bases not matched to a gene: 6. Germline CDR1 WSHSY, CDR2 SAAADI. Exclusion of a patient followed from autoimmune disease history or systemic immunosuppression. The receptor was isolated from an adult with an advanced solid tumor such as melanoma, head and neck, liver or kidney cancer. The material was CD4+ or CD8+ T cells sorted from blood, obtained in a trial of the OX40 agonist ivuxolimab. The rearrangement joins TRBV10-2 to TRBJ2-5; 8 bases are shared with TRBD1. The CDR3 spells CATLDRAETQYF. For the CDR3, the DNA is TGCGCCACCTTGGACAGGGCGGAGACCCAGTACTTC.